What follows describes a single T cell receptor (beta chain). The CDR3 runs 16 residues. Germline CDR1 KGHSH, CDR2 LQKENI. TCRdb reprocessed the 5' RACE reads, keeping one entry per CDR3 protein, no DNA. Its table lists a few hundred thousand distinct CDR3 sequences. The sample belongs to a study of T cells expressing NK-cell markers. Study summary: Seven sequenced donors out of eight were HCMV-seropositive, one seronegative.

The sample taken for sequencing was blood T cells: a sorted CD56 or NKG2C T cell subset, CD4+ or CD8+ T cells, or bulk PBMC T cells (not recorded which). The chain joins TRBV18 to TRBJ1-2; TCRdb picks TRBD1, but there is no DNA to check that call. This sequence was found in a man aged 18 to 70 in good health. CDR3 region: CASSPNIGTGGNGYTF.